The clone carrying this T cell receptor (beta chain) was counted ten times or more. The data were taken from a study of regulatory T cells in long-lasting Graves disease. The V and J ends lost 3 bases and 5 bases, in that order; junction bases with no gene match: 10. The CDR3 runs to 18 residues. Looked up from germline, CDR1 is SGHNT and CDR2 is YENEEA. Relying on iRepertoire HTBI primers and Arm-PCR of CDR3 regions, the team built TCR beta libraries. In the original processing: Identified across the samples were 62 TRBV segments and 14 TRBJ segments. MiXCR, applied by TCRdb to the multiplex PCR reads, yields one record per CDR3 protein. The V and J calls reflect TCRdb's pipeline rather than the authors' work. This table holds hundreds of thousands of distinct CDR3 sequences, approximately 15% found once. Stated time point: newly diagnosed GD, antithyroid drugs for less than 3 months. Following extraction of RNA from PBMCs, that RNA was used to make the TCR library.

This sample was also put to use in a study of T cells in Graves' hyperthyroidism and ophthalmopathy. That work states: Most thyroid clonotypes expanded above 0.001 were also detected in blood.

V usage is TRBV11-3 and J usage is TRBJ2-1; TRBD2 agrees at 13 bases. The specimen was peripheral blood mononuclear cells (PBMCs), collected at new diagnosis, from a patient treated with antithyroid drugs. The origin of this receptor is a woman in her thirties with Graves disease. The CDR3 sequence is CASSLTWGLAGRDNEQFF. In DNA, the CDR3 is TGTGCCAGCAGCTTGACCTGGGGACTAGCGGGACGGGACAATGAGCAGTTCTTC.